The clone carrying this T cell receptor beta chain is a singleton in its sample. Its specificity is not known. The germline V and J ends were trimmed by 2 bases and 3 bases, with 6 bases remaining between them. The CDR3 covers 13 residues. Germline V lookup: CDR1 SGDLS, CDR2 YYNGEE. The record originates from a study of T cell responses to AZD1222 COVID-19 vaccine. Study results and limitations: Repertoire collection took place solely once the T cell response had peaked. CD4 TCRs linked to vaccination spanned spike, dominating at 160-218 and 743-854.

The repertoire was sequenced with immunoSEQ multiplex PCR; TCRdb's copy has only in-frame clones and lacks some. The table has 150,000 or so clones, 90% to 95% seen once. This chain connects TRBV9 to TRBJ1-5; D is undetermined. The clonotype comes from an adult in good health. The specimen comprised peripheral blood, sampled on day 0 of AZD1222 vaccination. The CDR3 is CASSVIPNQPQHF. For the CDR3, the DNA is TGTGCCAGCAGCGTCATACCCAATCAGCCCCAGCATTTT.